This T cell receptor beta chain came from a study of tumor-infiltrating lymphocytes in localized non-small cell lung cancer. Study as a whole: Several tumor histologies, both smoking statuses, and some post-neoadjuvant chemotherapy samples were included. Resected tumor was paired with non-adjacent uninvolved lung from the same patient. Study-level points and caveats: TCR sequencing covered a subset of patients with enough tissue.

The CDR3 length is 12 residues. Germline V CDR1 and CDR2: SQVTM, ANQGSEA. Trimming removed 6 bases from V and 8 bases from J; junction bases left unmatched: 5. Generated by immunoSEQ multiplex PCR, the TCRdb table keeps only in-frame clones and is missing some. The table has 15,000 to 20,000 clones, 80% seen once. On this clone: Its target is not known.

The TCR sequence derives from a human donor with non-small cell lung cancer. This chain connects TRBV29-1 to TRBJ2-1, with 9 bases aligning to TRBD2. The sample comprised uninvolved lung tissue not adjacent to the tumor. CDR3 in DNA: TGCAGCGTCATCGCGGGAGGGGATGAGCAGTTCTTC. Translated, it gives CSVIAGGDEQFF.